The rows below give T cell receptor beta chains drawn from one sample of a study of OX40 agonist ivuxolimab in advanced cancers. The table came from immunoSEQ multiplex PCR; TCRdb's copy has only in-frame clones and leaves some out. Of approximately 70,000 clones listed, over 90% are singletons. The sample here was CD4+ or CD8+ T cells sorted from blood, taken in a trial of the OX40 agonist ivuxolimab. The receptors here all came from an adult with an advanced solid tumor such as melanoma, head and neck, liver or kidney cancer. CDR3s include the opening cysteine and the closing phenylalanine or tryptophan. A D gene is named only where the DNA matches it firmly.

>TRBD2|TRBV7-7
CASSPSGSTDTQYF
>-|TRBV5-4
CASSLKETQYF
>-|TRBV7-2
CASSLWGWSNQPQHF
>-|TRBV7-3
CASSLTAKAEPYEQYF
>-|TRBV6-5
CASSLTDITEAFF
>TRBD1|TRBV7-9
CASSGRDRPYEQYF
>TRBD1|TRBV2
CASRGTDYGYTF
>TRBD1|TRBV28
CASSLDRDDEAFF
>TRBD1|TRBV6-5
CASSTYGTGGGELFF
>-|TRBV10-2
CASSGGRGAEAFF
>-|TRBV25-1
CASSPGGDTQYF
>-|TRBV6-5
CASSYANRIRTDTQYF
>-|TRBV13
CASSLGGRDYEQYF
>-|TRBV2
CASSRPTVGSHEQYF
>-|TRBV6-5
CASSYSGGGVGYTF
>-|TRBV28
CASSPRGQWGYGYTF
>-|TRBV5-5
CASSLWRGPLEQYF
>-|TRBV29-1
CSAEGVAGSSYNEQFF
>-|TRBV19
CASSIGNTEAFF
>TRBD1|TRBV5-1
CASSWGTGVFF
>TRBD1|TRBV29-1
CSVESTGHSNTGELFF
>-|TRBV6-6
CASSYSAGLLDTQYF
>-|TRBV7-9
CASSLGQDNEQFF
>TRBD2|TRBV7-9
CASSLGAGGSYNEQFF
>TRBD1|TRBV10-3
CATREKGQSSYEQYF
>TRBD2|TRBV7-3
CASSPRLAGDYNEQFF
>-|TRBV2
CASLPGSNTGELFF
>-|TRBV4-3
CASSQGPGGISYEQYF
>-|TRBV29-1
CSVPRPNTEAFF
>-|TRBV27
CASSNRPLDTQYF
>-|TRBV7-2
CASSPLPLGGQPQHF
>-|TRBV6-5
CASSYTSPYNEQFF
>-|TRBV6-6
CASSYVPGYEQYF
>-|TRBV10-3
CAPRGKGLQFF
>-|TRBV15
CATSRDLGTSYEQYF
>-|TRBV11-2
CASSSPGTSYEQYF
>-|TRBV5-4
CASSLGADIQYF
>TRBD1|TRBV7-9
CASSPFALGQGMGQPQHF
>TRBD2|TRBV12-5
CASGLMTAGGYQETQYF
>TRBD2|TRBV25-1
CASTSGGGETQYF
>TRBD1|TRBV7-2
CASSLYGTGYTYEQYF
>-|TRBV5-8
CASRRIHQPQHF
>-|TRBV4-3
CASSPRSGDLNQPQHF
>-|TRBV4-1
CASSQERTSGNTIYF
>TRBD2|TRBV4-3
CASSQGGGRAADTQYF
>-|TRBV6-6
CASSYSSVGLSYEQYF
>-|TRBV4-2
CASWGDTQYF
>-|TRBV4-3
CASSQDGGFNQPQHF
>-|TRBV28
CASSLKAVRIFGNTIYF
>-|TRBV10-2
CASSDSIQPQHF
>-|TRBV6-1
CASSEAWTSGANVLTF
>-|TRBV11-2
CASSLEEGVRGYTF
>TRBD1|TRBV5-6
CASSFPSGQGRPYEQYF
>-|TRBV5-1
CASSYEGGLGYEQYF